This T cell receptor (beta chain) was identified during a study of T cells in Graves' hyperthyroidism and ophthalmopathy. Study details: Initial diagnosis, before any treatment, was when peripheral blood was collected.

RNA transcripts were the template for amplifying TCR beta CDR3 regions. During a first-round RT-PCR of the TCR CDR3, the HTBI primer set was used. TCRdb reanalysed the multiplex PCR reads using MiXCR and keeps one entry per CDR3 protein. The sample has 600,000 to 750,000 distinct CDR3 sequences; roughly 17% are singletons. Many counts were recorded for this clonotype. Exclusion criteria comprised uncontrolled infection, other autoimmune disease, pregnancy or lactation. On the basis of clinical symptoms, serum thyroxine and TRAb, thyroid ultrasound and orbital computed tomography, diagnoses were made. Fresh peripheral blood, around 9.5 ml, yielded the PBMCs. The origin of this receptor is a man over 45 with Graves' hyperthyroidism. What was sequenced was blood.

DNA for the CDR3: TGTGCCACCAGTGATCCGGGACTAGCGGGAGGTGAGCAGTTCTTC. This encodes CATSDPGLAGGEQFF. The gene calls are TRBV24-1 and TRBJ2-1; 15 nucleotides align to TRBD2. The CDR3 consists of 15 residues. V lost 3 bases and J lost 9; bases outside the gene matches: 2. The germline gives CDR1 KGHDR, CDR2 SFDVKD.